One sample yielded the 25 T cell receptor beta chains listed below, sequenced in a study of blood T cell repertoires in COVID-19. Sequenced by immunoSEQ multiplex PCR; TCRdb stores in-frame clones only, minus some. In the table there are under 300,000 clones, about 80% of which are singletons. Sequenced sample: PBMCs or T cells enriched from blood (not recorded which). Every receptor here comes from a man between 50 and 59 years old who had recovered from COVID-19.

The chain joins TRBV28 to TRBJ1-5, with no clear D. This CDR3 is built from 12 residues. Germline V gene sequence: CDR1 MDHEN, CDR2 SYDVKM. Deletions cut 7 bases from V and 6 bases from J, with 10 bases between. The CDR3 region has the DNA TGTGCCAGCACCTTTTCGGGTCAGCCCCAGCATTTT. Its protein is CASTFSGQPQHF.

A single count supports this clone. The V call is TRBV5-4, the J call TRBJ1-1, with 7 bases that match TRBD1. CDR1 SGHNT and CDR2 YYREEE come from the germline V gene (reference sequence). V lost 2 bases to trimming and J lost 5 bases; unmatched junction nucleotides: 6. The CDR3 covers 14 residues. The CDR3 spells CASSFREGATEAFF. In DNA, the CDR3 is TGTGCCAGCAGCTTCCGAGAGGGGGCTACTGAAGCTTTCTTT.

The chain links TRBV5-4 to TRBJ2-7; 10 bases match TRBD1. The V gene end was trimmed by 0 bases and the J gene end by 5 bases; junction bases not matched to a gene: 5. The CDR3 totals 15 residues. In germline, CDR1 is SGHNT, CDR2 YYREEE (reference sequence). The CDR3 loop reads CASSLVGTGENEQYF. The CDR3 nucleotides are TGTGCCAGCAGCTTGGTAGGGACAGGGGAGAACGAGCAGTACTTC. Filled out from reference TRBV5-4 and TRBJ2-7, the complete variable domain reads ETGVTQSPTHLIKTRGQQVTLRCSSQSGHNTVSWYQQALGQGPQFIFQYYREEENGRGNFPPRFSGLQFPNYSSELNVNALELDDSALYLCASSLVGTGENEQYFGPGTRLTVT.

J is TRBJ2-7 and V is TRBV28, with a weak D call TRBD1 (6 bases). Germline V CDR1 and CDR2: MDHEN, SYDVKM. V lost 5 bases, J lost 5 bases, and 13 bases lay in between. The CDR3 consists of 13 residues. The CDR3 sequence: CASSVAPGDEQYF. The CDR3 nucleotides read TGTGCCAGCAGTGTTGCCCCAGGGGACGAGCAGTACTTC.

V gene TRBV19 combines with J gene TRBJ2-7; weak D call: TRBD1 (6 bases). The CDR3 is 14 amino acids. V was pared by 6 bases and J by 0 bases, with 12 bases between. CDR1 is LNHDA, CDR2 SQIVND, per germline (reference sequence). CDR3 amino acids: CASRPGHTSYEQYF. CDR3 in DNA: TGTGCCAGTAGGCCGGGACATACCTCCTACGAGCAGTACTTC.

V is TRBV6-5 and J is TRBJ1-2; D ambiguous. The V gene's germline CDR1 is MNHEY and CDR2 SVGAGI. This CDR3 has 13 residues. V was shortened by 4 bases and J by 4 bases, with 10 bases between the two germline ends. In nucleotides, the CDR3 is TGTGCCAGCAGTTCCACGTCTACCTATGGCTACACCTTC. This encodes CASSSTSTYGYTF.

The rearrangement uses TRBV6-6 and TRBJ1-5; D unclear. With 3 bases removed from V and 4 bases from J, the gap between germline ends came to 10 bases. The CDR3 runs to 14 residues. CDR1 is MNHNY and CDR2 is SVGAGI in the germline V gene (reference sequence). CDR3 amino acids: CASSYYGLNQPQHF. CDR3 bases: TGTGCCAGCAGTTATTATGGTCTAAATCAGCCCCAGCATTTT.

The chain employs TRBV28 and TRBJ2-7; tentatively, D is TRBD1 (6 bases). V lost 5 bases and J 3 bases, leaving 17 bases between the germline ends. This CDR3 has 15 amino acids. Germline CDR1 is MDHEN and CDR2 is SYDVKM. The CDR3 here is CASSPAGTNHYEQYF. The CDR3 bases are TGTGCCAGCAGTCCAGCCGGGACAAACCACTACGAGCAGTACTTC.

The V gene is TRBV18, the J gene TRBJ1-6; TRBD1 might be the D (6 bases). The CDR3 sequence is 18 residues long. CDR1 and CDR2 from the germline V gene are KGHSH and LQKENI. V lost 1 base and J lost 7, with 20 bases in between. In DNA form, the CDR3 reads TGTGCCAGCTCACCACAGCGGAGGACAGACCTTAAAAATTCACCCCTCCACTTT. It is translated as CASSPQRRTDLKNSPLHF.

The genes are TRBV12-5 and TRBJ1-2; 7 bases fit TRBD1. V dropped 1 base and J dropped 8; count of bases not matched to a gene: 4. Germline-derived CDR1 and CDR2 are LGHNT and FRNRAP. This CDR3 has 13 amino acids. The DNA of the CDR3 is TGTGCTAGTGGTTTGGGACAGGGTGGAGGCTACACCTTC. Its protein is CASGLGQGGGYTF.

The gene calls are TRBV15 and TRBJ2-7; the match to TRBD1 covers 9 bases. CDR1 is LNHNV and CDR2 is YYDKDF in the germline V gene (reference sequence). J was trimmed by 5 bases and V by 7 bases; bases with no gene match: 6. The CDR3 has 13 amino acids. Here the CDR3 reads CATTGTGLHEQYF. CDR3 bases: TGTGCCACCACCGGGACAGGGCTACACGAGCAGTACTTC.

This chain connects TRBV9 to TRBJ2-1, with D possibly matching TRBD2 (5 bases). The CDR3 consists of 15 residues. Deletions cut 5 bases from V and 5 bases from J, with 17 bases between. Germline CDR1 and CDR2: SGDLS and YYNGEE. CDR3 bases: TGTGCCAGCAGTGGGTTTGGGGAGCGCGACAATGAGCAGTTCTTC. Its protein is CASSGFGERDNEQFF.

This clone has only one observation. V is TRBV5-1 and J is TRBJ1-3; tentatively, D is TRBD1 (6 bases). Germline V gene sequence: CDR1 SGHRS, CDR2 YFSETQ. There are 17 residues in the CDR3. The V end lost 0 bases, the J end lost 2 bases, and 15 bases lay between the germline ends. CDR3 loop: CASSLAGDRIAGNTIYF. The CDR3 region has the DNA TGCGCCAGCAGCTTGGCCGGAGACAGGATTGCTGGAAACACCATATATTTT.

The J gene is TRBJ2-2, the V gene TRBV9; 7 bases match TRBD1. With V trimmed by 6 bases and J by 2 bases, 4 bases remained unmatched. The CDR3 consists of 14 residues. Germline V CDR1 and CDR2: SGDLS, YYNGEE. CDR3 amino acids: CASTRTGNTGELFF. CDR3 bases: TGTGCCAGCACACGGACAGGAAACACCGGGGAGCTGTTTTTT. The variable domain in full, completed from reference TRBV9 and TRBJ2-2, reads DSGVTQTPKHLITATGQRVTLRCSPRSGDLSVYWYQQSLDQGLQFLIQYYNGEERAKGNILERFSAQQFPDLHSELNLSSLELGDSALYFCASTRTGNTGELFFGEGSRLTVL.

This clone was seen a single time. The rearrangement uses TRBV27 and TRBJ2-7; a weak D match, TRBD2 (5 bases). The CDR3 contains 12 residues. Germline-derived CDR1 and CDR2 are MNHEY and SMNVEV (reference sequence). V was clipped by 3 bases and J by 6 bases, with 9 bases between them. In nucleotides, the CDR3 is TGTGCCAGCAGTTTCGGAGCGGCCGAGCAGTACTTC. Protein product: CASSFGAAEQYF.

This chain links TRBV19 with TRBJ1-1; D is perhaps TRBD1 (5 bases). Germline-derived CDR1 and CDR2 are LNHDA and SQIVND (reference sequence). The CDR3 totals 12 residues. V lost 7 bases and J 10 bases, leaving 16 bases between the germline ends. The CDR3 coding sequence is TGTGCCAGTATGGGGACCAGGAGGGGAGCTTTCTTT. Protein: CASMGTRRGAFF.

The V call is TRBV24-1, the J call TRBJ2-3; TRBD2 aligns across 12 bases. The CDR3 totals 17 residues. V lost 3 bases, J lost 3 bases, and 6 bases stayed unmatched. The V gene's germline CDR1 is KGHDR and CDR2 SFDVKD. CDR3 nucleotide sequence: TGTGCCACCAGTGATGCTGGACTAGCGGGACCTACAGATACGCAGTATTTT. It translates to CATSDAGLAGPTDTQYF.

The CDR3 region has the DNA TGCAGTGCTAGTAAAACCGGGACAACCCGTGGCCCTGAAGCTTTCTTT. It translates to CSASKTGTTRGPEAFF. This chain joins TRBV20-1 and TRBJ1-1; D is perhaps TRBD1 (6 bases). This CDR3 comprises 16 residues. Trimming cost V 3 bases and J 6 bases, with 23 bases left between them. Per germline, CDR1 DFQATT and CDR2 SNEGSKA (reference sequence).

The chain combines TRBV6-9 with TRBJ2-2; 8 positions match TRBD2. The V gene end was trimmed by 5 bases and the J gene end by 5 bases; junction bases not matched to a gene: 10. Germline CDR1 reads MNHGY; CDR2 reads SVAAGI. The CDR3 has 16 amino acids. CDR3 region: CASSHGLAEGTGELFF. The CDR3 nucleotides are TGTGCCAGCAGTCACGGACTAGCTGAGGGTACCGGGGAGCTGTTTTTT.

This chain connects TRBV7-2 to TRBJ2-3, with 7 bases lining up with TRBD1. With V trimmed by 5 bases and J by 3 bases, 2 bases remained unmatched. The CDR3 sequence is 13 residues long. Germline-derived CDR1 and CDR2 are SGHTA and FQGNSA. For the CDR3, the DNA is TGTGCCAGCAGCGCCAGGGGGACAGATACGCAGTATTTT. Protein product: CASSARGTDTQYF.

The CDR3, as DNA: TGTGCCAGCAGCGTGGGGGGTGTTCAGCCCCAGCATTTT. It codes for CASSVGGVQPQHF. The rearrangement links TRBV9 to TRBJ1-5; D possibly corresponds to TRBD1 (5 bases). The CDR3 is 13 residues long. V lost 2 bases to trimming and J lost 6 bases, with 9 bases between them. Germline V CDR1 and CDR2: SGDLS, YYNGEE.

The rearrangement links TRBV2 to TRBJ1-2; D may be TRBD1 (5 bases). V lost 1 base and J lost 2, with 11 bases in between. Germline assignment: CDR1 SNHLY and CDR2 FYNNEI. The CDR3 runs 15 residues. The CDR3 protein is CASSEVVQDNYGYTF. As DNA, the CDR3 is TGTGCCAGCAGTGAAGTAGTACAGGACAACTATGGCTACACCTTC.

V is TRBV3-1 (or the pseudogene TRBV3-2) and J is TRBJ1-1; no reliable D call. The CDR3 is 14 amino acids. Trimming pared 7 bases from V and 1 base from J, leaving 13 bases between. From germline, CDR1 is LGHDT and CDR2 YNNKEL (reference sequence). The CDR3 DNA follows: TGTGCCAGCACGCTACGAGACTGGAACACTGAAGCTTTCTTT. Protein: CASTLRDWNTEAFF.

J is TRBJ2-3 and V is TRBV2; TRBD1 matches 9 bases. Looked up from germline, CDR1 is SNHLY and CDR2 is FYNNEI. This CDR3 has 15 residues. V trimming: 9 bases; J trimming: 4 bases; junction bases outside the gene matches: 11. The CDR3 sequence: CARGGRDRASDTQYF. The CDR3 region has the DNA TGTGCCAGAGGGGGCCGGGACAGGGCGTCAGATACGCAGTATTTT.

The CDR3: CASDERGQIYEQYF. The CDR3, as DNA: TGTGCCAGCGACGAGCGGGGCCAAATTTACGAGCAGTACTTC. The chain has TRBV21-1 and TRBJ2-7; TRBD2, the D gene given by the table, was not confirmed from the DNA. TRBV21-1 is a pseudogene locus. The CDR3 is 14 amino acids.